This passage covers 22 T cell receptor beta chains from one sample sequenced in a study of vaccination effects on CD4 cells after COVID-19. Repertoires were generated with immunoSEQ multiplex PCR, while TCRdb's copy carries only in-frame clones and drops some. The data hold tens of thousands of clones, with 70% to 75% observed a single time. Sequencing in the ViraFEST assay came after antigen-specific CD4+ T cells had been expanded with viral peptide pools, which were used to stimulate PBMC. Once cultured for 10 to 11 days, the cells underwent separation to obtain CD4+ T cells. Participants completed two doses of the BNT162b2 or mRNA-1273 vaccine. Antigens of these TCRs are unknown. Material: CD4+ T cells from PBMCs cultured with HCoV-229E spike peptides, obtained after COVID-19 vaccination. Receptors originate from a human donor who received a COVID-19 vaccine.

The chain carries TRBV5-1 and TRBJ2-7, with a possible D match to TRBD2 (5 bases). This CDR3 has 15 residues. Germline V gene data show CDR1 as SGHRS and CDR2 as YFSETQ. V was shortened by 0 bases and J by 1 base, with 11 bases between the two germline ends. The CDR3, as DNA: TGCGCCAGCAGCTTGGAAACTAGTACGTCCTACGAGCAGTACTTC. Its translation: CASSLETSTSYEQYF.

The genes are TRBV5-6 and TRBJ2-2; 8 bases are shared with TRBD2. J lost 0 bases, V lost 2 bases, and 6 bases had no gene match. This CDR3 contains 17 residues. Germline V gene sequence: CDR1 SGHDT, CDR2 YYEEEE. CDR3 sequence: CASSLYGLAANTGELFF. In nucleotides, the CDR3 is TGTGCCAGCAGCTTATATGGACTAGCAGCGAACACCGGGGAGCTGTTTTTT.

The V and J genes are TRBV5-6 and TRBJ2-3; D unclear. The CDR3 is made up of 12 amino acids. Germline V lookup: CDR1 SGHDT, CDR2 YYEEEE. Deletions cut 0 bases from V and 4 bases from J, with 3 bases between. Here the CDR3 reads CASSLDPDTQYF. CDR3 DNA sequence: TGTGCCAGCAGCTTGGACCCAGATACGCAGTATTTT.

The rearrangement uses TRBV6-5 and TRBJ2-1; 9 bases align to TRBD1. CDR1 and CDR2 from the germline V gene are MNHEY and SVGAGI. V shed 3 bases, J shed 6 bases, and the junction held 6 bases outside the gene matches. This CDR3 is built from 15 residues. CDR3 sequence: CASSYPGQGINEQFF. CDR3 bases: TGTGCCAGCAGTTATCCCGGACAGGGGATCAATGAGCAGTTCTTC.

This chain links TRBV3-1 (or the pseudogene TRBV3-2) with TRBJ2-7; 7 nucleotides align to TRBD2. The CDR3 sequence is 15 residues long. The germline V gene has CDR1 LGHDT and CDR2 YNNKEL (reference sequence). V was pared by 4 bases and J by 3 bases, with 9 bases of the junction left unmatched. CDR3 nucleotides: TGTGCCAGCAGCCTAACCGGGGCTAGCGGCTACGAGCAGTACTTC. As protein: CASSLTGASGYEQYF.

CDR3 sequence (DNA): TGTGCCAGCGATAACAGGGGGAATGGCTACACCTTC. Protein product: CASDNRGNGYTF. This rearrangement joins TRBV2 to TRBJ1-2, with 8 bases that match TRBD1. The CDR3 covers 12 residues. V shed 8 bases, J shed 6 bases, and the junction held 5 bases outside the gene matches. Germline CDR1 and CDR2: SNHLY and FYNNEI.

The chain joins TRBV2 to TRBJ1-5; no firm D call. The CDR3 sequence is 18 residues long. Deletions cut 0 bases from V and 1 base from J, with 16 bases between. The germline V gene has CDR1 SNHLY and CDR2 FYNNEI. The CDR3 loop is CASSEAGFLAVSNQPQHF. The CDR3 DNA follows: TGTGCCAGCAGTGAAGCCGGATTTTTGGCGGTAAGCAATCAGCCCCAGCATTTT.

The chain links TRBV24-1 to TRBJ2-3, with 11 nucleotides matching TRBD2. The germline V gene has CDR1 KGHDR and CDR2 SFDVKD. This CDR3 contains 16 residues. Germline trimming cut 4 bases from V and 1 base from J; bases unmatched to any gene: 3. In DNA, the CDR3 is TGTGCCACCAGTGAATTAGCGGGGGGGCGCACAGATACGCAGTATTTT. This sequence encodes CATSELAGGRTDTQYF.

This chain uses TRBV12-3 or TRBV12-4 with TRBJ1-4; possibly TRBD1 for D (6 bases). The CDR3 sequence is 13 residues long. The V end lost 8 bases, the J end lost 7 bases, and 14 bases lay between the germline ends. CDR3 amino acids: CASRRGLGEKLFF. The DNA of the CDR3 is TGTGCCAGCCGGCGGGGGCTCGGTGAAAAACTGTTTTTT.

This clone was counted only a few times. V usage is TRBV28 and J usage is TRBJ1-2; tentatively, D is TRBD1 (5 bases). This CDR3 is built from 17 residues. Germline values: CDR1 MDHEN, CDR2 SYDVKM. V lost 3 bases and J lost 2, with 19 bases in between. DNA of the CDR3: TGTGCCAGCAGTTTTTCGGACATAGGCGGGGCGAACTATGGCTACACCTTC. This gives the protein CASSFSDIGGANYGYTF.

V usage is TRBV25-1 and J usage is TRBJ2-1, with 9 bases aligning to TRBD1. V gave up 2 bases and J gave up 2 bases; unmatched junction bases: 4. The germline CDR1 and CDR2 sequences are MGHDK and SYGVNS. There are 16 residues in the CDR3. CDR3 loop: CASSEGGQGPYNEQFF. CDR3 nucleotides: TGTGCCAGCAGTGAAGGGGGACAGGGCCCCTACAATGAGCAGTTCTTC.

This chain connects TRBV6-5 to TRBJ1-2, with D uncertain. Trimming left V 7 bases short and J 0 bases short, with 9 bases between. The CDR3 spans 13 residues. Germline CDR1 and CDR2: MNHEY and SVGAGI. The chain's CDR3 is CASTVSPNYGYTF. The CDR3 DNA is TGTGCCAGCACAGTTTCCCCTAACTATGGCTACACCTTC.

This clone was picked up a small number of times. The genes are TRBV10-3 and TRBJ1-4; the D gene is possibly TRBD1 (5 bases). Germline assignment: CDR1 ENHRY and CDR2 SYGVKD. The germline V and J ends were trimmed by 5 bases and 5 bases, with 15 bases remaining between them. The CDR3 runs to 15 residues. The CDR3 protein is CAISQPGTENEKLFF. The CDR3 nucleotides are TGTGCCATCAGTCAGCCCGGGACCGAGAATGAAAAACTGTTTTTT.

The chain is built from TRBV5-1 and TRBJ1-1, with D hard to call. V gave up 3 bases and J gave up 3 bases, with 9 bases separating them. This CDR3 has 13 residues. Germline CDR1 is SGHRS and CDR2 is YFSETQ. The CDR3 DNA follows: TGCGCCAGCAGCTGGAGGTTACACACTGAAGCTTTCTTT. Its protein is CASSWRLHTEAFF.

This sequence joins TRBV2 and TRBJ1-2, with TRBD1 matching over 9 bases. Germline V lookup: CDR1 SNHLY, CDR2 FYNNEI. The CDR3 has 15 residues. V shed 7 bases, J shed 6 bases, and the junction held 12 bases outside the gene matches. This CDR3 reads CASKAWSRTGDGYTF. CDR3 in DNA: TGTGCCAGCAAAGCGTGGTCTAGGACAGGGGATGGCTACACCTTC.

As DNA, the CDR3 is TGTGCCAGCAGCCAGGGACGGGTGAACACTGAAGCTTTCTTT. Translation: CASSQGRVNTEAFF. The chain has TRBV3-1 (or the pseudogene TRBV3-2) and TRBJ1-1; D perhaps matches TRBD1 (5 bases). Germline assignment: CDR1 LGHDT and CDR2 YNNKEL (reference sequence). V was trimmed by 3 bases and J by 0 bases, leaving 8 bases between them. The CDR3 loop spans 14 amino acids.

The rearrangement links TRBV5-1 to TRBJ2-3; D is uncertain. Trimming pared 4 bases from V and 4 bases from J, leaving 16 bases between. Germline CDR1 and CDR2: SGHRS and YFSETQ. The CDR3 extends over 15 amino acids. CDR3 residues: CASSDGSLAADTQYF. The CDR3 bases are TGCGCCAGCAGCGACGGGTCCCTCGCGGCAGATACGCAGTATTTT.

The chain is built from TRBV19 and TRBJ1-2; unclear D gene. Between the trimmed V and J ends, which lost 8 bases and 0 bases, there was a span of 19 bases. This CDR3 is built from 16 residues. CDR1 is LNHDA, CDR2 SQIVND, per germline (reference sequence). The CDR3 nucleotides read TGTGCCAGTCGCCGGATCAACGATGGAGCTAACTATGGCTACACCTTC. Amino acid sequence: CASRRINDGANYGYTF.

The V call is TRBV7-2, the J call TRBJ2-5; D unclear. CDR1 SGHTA and CDR2 FQGNSA come from the germline V gene. The V end lost 7 bases, the J end lost 4 bases, and 19 bases lay between the germline ends. CDR3 length equals 15 residues. The CDR3 sequence: CASTFSVLSAETQYF. CDR3 coding DNA: TGTGCCAGCACCTTCTCCGTCCTGTCCGCAGAGACCCAGTACTTC.

This chain connects TRBV29-1 to TRBJ1-3; 12 bases are shared with TRBD1. After removal of 7 bases from V and 5 bases from J, the junction contained 6 bases not matched to a gene. Germline lookup yields CDR1 SQVTM and CDR2 ANQGSEA. This CDR3 comprises 14 residues. DNA for the CDR3: TGCAGCGCCCAACGGGACAGGGGGCGAAACACCATATATTTT. It translates to CSAQRDRGRNTIYF.

This clone was picked up one time. The rearrangement links TRBV5-1 to TRBJ2-2, with a weak D call TRBD1 (6 bases). The germline gives CDR1 SGHRS, CDR2 YFSETQ. Trimming took off 2 bases at V and 0 bases at J, with 8 bases between the two ends. This CDR3 has 15 amino acids. The CDR3 nucleotides are TGCGCCAGCAGCTTCCAGGGGTCGAACACCGGGGAGCTGTTTTTT. It translates to CASSFQGSNTGELFF. Complete variable domain (other parts from reference TRBV5-1 and TRBJ2-2): KAGVTQTPRYLIKTRGQQVTLSCSPISGHRSVSWYQQTPGQGLQFLFEYFSETQRNKGNFPGRFSGRQFSNSRSEMNVSTLELGDSALYLCASSFQGSNTGELFFGEGSRLTVL.

This clone has only a few counts. The V gene is TRBV6-5, the J gene TRBJ2-1; 8 bases map to TRBD2. This CDR3 region has 16 residues. CDR1 is MNHEY and CDR2 is SVGAGI in the germline V gene. V was pared by 2 bases and J by 3 bases, with 6 bases of the junction left unmatched. The chain's CDR3 is CASSYMGLGGYNEQFF. CDR3 coding DNA: TGTGCCAGCAGTTACATGGGACTAGGGGGCTACAATGAGCAGTTCTTC.